This T cell receptor (beta chain) was profiled in a study of cytomegalovirus exposure and HLA in healthy donors. The study, taken as a whole, reports: The likely explanation for a cluster of highly shared sequence variants was sequencing artifact. In a later analysis, most CMV-associated TCR beta chains appeared HLA-restricted. For most subjects, TCR beta sequences were reported to predict HLA-A and HLA-B alleles with accuracy.

Amplification used 60 Vbeta primers and 13 Jbeta primers. Sequencing was performed with immunoSEQ multiplex PCR; in TCRdb, only in-frame clones are kept and a portion is missing. The table has over 200,000 clones, 60% to 80% seen once; the top ten hold 3% to 4.5%. Germline V gene lookup returns CDR1 MGHRA and CDR2 YSYEKL. J lost 0 bases, V lost 2 bases, and 3 bases had no gene match. The length of the CDR3 is 15 residues. Details on this clone: As yet, its antigen is unknown.

The material sequenced was PBMCs. The sequence was obtained from a male donor in good health and CMV-seronegative. This rearrangement joins TRBV4-1 to TRBJ1-2; TRBD1 aligns across 7 bases. The CDR3 region has the DNA TGCGCCAGCAGCCAACCCGACAGGGCTAACTATGGCTACACCTTC. Its protein is CASSQPDRANYGYTF.